These 17 T cell receptor beta chains were sequenced from one sample in a study of molecular identifiers for immune sequencing clone quantification. TCRdb fed the PCR reads into MiXCR, producing one record per CDR3 protein. The sample has approximately 630,000 distinct CDR3 sequences, approximately 24% seen once. Sequencing was done on a sample of naive CD8+ T cells from blood, with Jurkat cell RNA spiked in. Sample subset: FACS-sorted CD8+CD4-CCR7+CD45RA+ naive T cells. The receptors were gathered from a human donor in good health. Some libraries in this study had Jurkat cell RNA spiked in.

In this sample, this clonotype turned up a few times. The chain employs TRBV18 and TRBJ2-5; no reliable D call. Germline V gene data show CDR1 as KGHSH and CDR2 as LQKENI. With 5 bases removed from V and 5 bases from J, the gap between germline ends came to 12 bases. The CDR3 is 13 residues long. The CDR3 sequence is CASSVDLWETQYF. The DNA for the CDR3 is TGTGCCAGCTCAGTAGATCTTTGGGAGACCCAGTACTTC.

This clonotype has more than one count but fewer than ten. CDR3 loop: CASSRRGAGEQYF. The CDR3 DNA reads TGTGCCAGCAGCCGCCGGGGAGCTGGGGAGCAGTACTTC. This chain joins TRBV3-1 and TRBJ2-7; D may be TRBD2 (5 bases). Germline CDR1 and CDR2: LGHDT and YNNKEL (reference sequence). The CDR3 totals 13 residues. Trimming removed 4 bases at V and 7 bases at J, with 14 bases between.

At least ten counts were recorded for this clonotype. CDR3 in amino acids: CASRGSGGETQYF. The CDR3 DNA is TGTGCCAGCAGGGGCTCGGGAGGAGAGACCCAGTACTTC. V and J are TRBV27 and TRBJ2-5; 7 bases agree with TRBD2. Germline V gives CDR1 MNHEY, CDR2 SMNVEV (reference sequence). V trimming: 6 bases; J trimming: 4 bases; junction bases outside the gene matches: 5. The CDR3 is made up of 13 amino acids.

A word on this clonotype: This may stem from a read error, because a much larger clone lies one nucleotide away. The chain uses TRBV7-9 and TRBJ2-7; no reliable D call. This CDR3 has 12 residues. Germline CDR1 and CDR2: SEHNR and FQNEAQ (reference sequence). CDR3 protein: CARSFTDTEQYF. Here the CDR3 DNA reads TGTGCCCGCAGCTTCACAGACACAGAGCAGTACTTC.

The chain uses TRBV4-1 and TRBJ2-1; maybe TRBD2 (5 bases). CDR1 is MGHRA and CDR2 is YSYEKL in the germline V gene. Deletions cut 0 bases from V and 2 bases from J, with 11 bases between. This CDR3 is built from 16 residues. DNA for the CDR3: TGCGCCAGCAGCCAAGATACGGGAATTCCCTACAATGAGCAGTTCTTC. Its translation is CASSQDTGIPYNEQFF.

This sequence joins TRBV2 and TRBJ2-7; D unresolved. The CDR3 runs to 13 residues. V shed 5 bases and J shed 2 bases, with 10 bases lying between them. CDR1 is SNHLY and CDR2 is FYNNEI in the germline V gene. This chain's CDR3 is CASSSADPYEQYF. The CDR3 DNA reads TGTGCCAGCAGTTCGGCGGACCCCTACGAGCAGTACTTC. The full variable domain, with the rest looked up from reference TRBV2 and TRBJ2-7, is EPEVTQTPSHQVTQMGQEVILRCVPISNHLYFYWYRQILGQKVEFLVSFYNNEISEKSEIFDDQFSVERPDGSNFTLKIRSTKLEDSAMYFCASSSADPYEQYFGPGTRLTVT.

V and J are TRBV27 and TRBJ2-5; no definite D call. The V and J ends lost 2 bases and 2 bases respectively, with 9 bases between them. This CDR3 spans 14 amino acids. Looked up from germline, CDR1 is MNHEY and CDR2 is SMNVEV (reference sequence). In DNA, the CDR3 is TGTGCCAGCAGTTTACGAGCAAAACAAGAGACCCAGTACTTC. Translation: CASSLRAKQETQYF.

The table lists this clonotype with many counts. The rearrangement uses TRBV4-1 and TRBJ1-5, with a weak D call TRBD1 (5 bases). Trimming removed 2 bases from V and 1 base from J, with 6 bases in between. The CDR3 has 14 residues. The germline gives CDR1 MGHRA, CDR2 YSYEKL. The CDR3 reads CASSQRQSNQPQHF. The CDR3 nucleotides read TGCGCCAGCAGCCAAAGACAGAGCAATCAGCCCCAGCATTTT.

Only a few counts were recorded for this clonotype. The chain employs TRBV7-6 and TRBJ1-1; 7 bases match TRBD1. With V trimmed by 1 base and J by 0 bases, 5 bases remained unmatched. Germline V gives CDR1 SGHVS, CDR2 FNYEAQ. This CDR3 has 16 amino acids. The CDR3 sequence is CASSLEGRGLNTEAFF. The CDR3 DNA is TGTGCCAGCAGCTTAGAGGGCAGGGGGTTGAACACTGAAGCTTTCTTT. The entire variable domain, with the rest obtained from reference TRBV7-6 and TRBJ1-1, is as follows: GAGVSQSPRYKVTKRGQDVALRCDPISGHVSLYWYRQALGQGPEFLTYFNYEAQQDKSGLPNDRFSAERPEGSISTLTIQRTEQRDSAMYRCASSLEGRGLNTEAFFGQGTRLTVV.

This clonotype was seen more than once but under ten times. This sequence joins TRBV11-2 and TRBJ1-5, with 7 bases aligning to TRBD1. This CDR3 is 15 amino acids long. Germline CDR1 and CDR2: SGHAT and FQNNGV. V trimming: 5 bases; J trimming: 6 bases; junction bases outside the gene matches: 10. The CDR3 loop reads CASSEGAGAFQPQHF. As DNA, the CDR3 is TGTGCCAGCAGCGAGGGGGCGGGGGCTTTTCAGCCCCAGCATTTT.

Details on this clonotype: This could be a read error, since a much larger clone is one nucleotide away. The rearrangement joins TRBV7-8 to TRBJ2-1; D is uncertain. The CDR3 contains 13 residues. CDR1 is SGHVS and CDR2 is FQNEAQ in the germline V gene. The DNA of the CDR3 is TGTGCCAGCAGCTTAGCCCCCAACAATGAGCACTTCTTC. Its translation: CASSLAPNNEHFF.

The chain joins TRBV14 to TRBJ2-3, with no clear D. Trimming cost V 2 bases and J 15 bases, with 21 bases left between them. In germline, CDR1 is SGHDN, CDR2 FVKESK. This CDR3 has 14 residues. The CDR3 DNA is TGTGCCAGCAGCCAAAAACTAACATTTGATACACAATATTTT. Protein: CASSQKLTFDTQYF.

J is TRBJ2-7 and V is TRBV6-5, with 10 bases matching TRBD1. Germline V CDR1 and CDR2: MNHEY, SVGAGI. This CDR3 is 16 amino acids long. Trimming took 6 bases from V and 4 from J; bases not matched to a gene: 12. The CDR3 bases are TGTGCCAGCAGAGATTCGACGGGACAGGGGTTATACGAGCAGTACTTC. This translates into CASRDSTGQGLYEQYF.

This clonotype was seen a single time. A read error may be the cause here, since a much bigger clone is one base away. The chain employs TRBV12-3 or TRBV12-4 and TRBJ1-4; weak D call: TRBD1 (5 bases). The CDR3 contains 14 residues. Deletions cut 7 bases from V and 3 bases from J, with 12 bases between. The CDR3 DNA sequence: TGTGCCAGCACCGGGGCTCGGGCTAATGAAAAACTGTTTTTT. It specifies CASTGARANEKLFF.

In its sample, this clonotype was seen many times. The gene calls are TRBV7-8 and TRBJ2-4; either TRBD1 or TRBD2 may supply D (6 bases each). The CDR3 has 18 amino acids. The V end was cut by 5 bases, the J end by 2 bases, with 22 bases between. In germline, CDR1 is SGHVS, CDR2 FQNEAQ. Here the CDR3 DNA reads TGTGCCAGCAGCCAGGGATGGGGCAGGGGAGGAACCAAAAACATTCAGTACTTC. This sequence encodes CASSQGWGRGGTKNIQYF.

The J gene is TRBJ2-1, the V gene TRBV30, with 8 bases lining up with TRBD2. Germline-derived CDR1 and CDR2 are GTSNPN and SVGIG (reference sequence). The junction had 7 bases not matched to a gene; V was cut back by 3 bases and J by 3 bases. There are 15 residues in the CDR3. CDR3 nucleotides: TGTGCCTGGAGAGACCCCGGGACTAGCTACAATGAGCAGTTCTTC. This codes for CAWRDPGTSYNEQFF.

With respect to this clonotype: Sequence at one end of the junction differs from germline and may be a read error. The chain joins TRBV20-1 to TRBJ2-5; the D gene could be TRBD1 or TRBD2 (5 bases each). Germline V CDR1 and CDR2: DFQATT, SNEGSKA (reference sequence). The CDR3 runs 16 residues. The CDR3: CSARDSGSPRRGTLYF. In DNA, the CDR3 is TGCAGTGCTAGAGATTCGGGGTCCCCCCGAAGAGGGACCCTGTACTTC.